This TCR beta chain is drawn from a study of T cell responses to AZD1222 COVID-19 vaccine. Repertoires were generated with immunoSEQ multiplex PCR, while TCRdb's copy carries only in-frame clones and drops some. The sample lists more than 120,000 clones; approximately 86% were seen once. Germline V gene sequence: CDR1 SGHTA, CDR2 FQGTGA. The CDR3 runs to 13 residues. V was clipped by 0 bases and J by 7 bases, with 9 bases between them. The TCR was taken from an adult who received the MenACWY meningococcal vaccine as a control. The material was peripheral blood, obtained 28 days after the second dose of the MenACWY control vaccine. The chain links TRBV7-3 to TRBJ1-2; D call uncertain. CDR3 protein: CASSLTGASGYTF. The CDR3, as DNA: TGTGCCAGCAGCTTAACGGGTGCCTCTGGCTACACCTTC.